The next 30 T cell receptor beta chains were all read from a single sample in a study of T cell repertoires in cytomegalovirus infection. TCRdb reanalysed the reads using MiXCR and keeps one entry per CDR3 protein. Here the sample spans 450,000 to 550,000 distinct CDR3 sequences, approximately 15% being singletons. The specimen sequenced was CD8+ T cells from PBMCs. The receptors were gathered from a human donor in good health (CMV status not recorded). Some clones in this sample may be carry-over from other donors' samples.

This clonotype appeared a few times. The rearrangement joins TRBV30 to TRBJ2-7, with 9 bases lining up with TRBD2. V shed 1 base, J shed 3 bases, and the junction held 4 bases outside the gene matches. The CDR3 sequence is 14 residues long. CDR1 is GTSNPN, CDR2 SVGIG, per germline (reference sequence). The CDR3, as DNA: TGTGCCTGGAGTGGGCTAGCGGGAATCTACGAGCAGTACTTC. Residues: CAWSGLAGIYEQYF.

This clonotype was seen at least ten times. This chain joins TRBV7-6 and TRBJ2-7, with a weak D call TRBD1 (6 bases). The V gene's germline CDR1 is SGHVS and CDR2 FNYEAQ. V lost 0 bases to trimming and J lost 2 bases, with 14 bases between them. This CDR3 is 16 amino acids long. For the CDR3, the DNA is TGTGCCAGCAGCTTAGCGTGGGACACGGTACCCTACGAGCAGTACTTC. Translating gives CASSLAWDTVPYEQYF.

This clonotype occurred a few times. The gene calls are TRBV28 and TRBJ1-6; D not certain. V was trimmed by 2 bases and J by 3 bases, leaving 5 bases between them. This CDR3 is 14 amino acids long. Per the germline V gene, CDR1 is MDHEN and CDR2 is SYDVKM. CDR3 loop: CASSLVVYNSPLHF. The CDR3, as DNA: TGTGCCAGCAGTTTAGTCGTCTATAATTCACCCCTCCACTTT.

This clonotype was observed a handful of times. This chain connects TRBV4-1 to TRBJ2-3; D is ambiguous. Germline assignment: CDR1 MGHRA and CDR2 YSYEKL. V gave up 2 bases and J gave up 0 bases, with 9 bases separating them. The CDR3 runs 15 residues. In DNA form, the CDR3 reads TGCGCCAGCAGCCAAACGGAATCTAGCACAGATACGCAGTATTTT. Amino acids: CASSQTESSTDTQYF.

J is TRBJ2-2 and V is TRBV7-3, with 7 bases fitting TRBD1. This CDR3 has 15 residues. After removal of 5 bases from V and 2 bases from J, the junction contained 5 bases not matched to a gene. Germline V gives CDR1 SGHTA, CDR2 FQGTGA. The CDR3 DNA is TGTGCCAGCAGCCGTAAAGGGGGCAACACCGGGGAGCTGTTTTTT. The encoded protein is CASSRKGGNTGELFF.

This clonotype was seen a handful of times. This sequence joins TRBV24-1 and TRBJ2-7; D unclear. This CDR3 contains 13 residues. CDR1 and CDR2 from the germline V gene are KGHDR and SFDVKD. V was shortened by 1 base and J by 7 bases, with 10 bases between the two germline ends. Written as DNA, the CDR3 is TGTGCCACCAGTGATTTAGGGCTAGGGGAGCAGTACTTC. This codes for CATSDLGLGEQYF.

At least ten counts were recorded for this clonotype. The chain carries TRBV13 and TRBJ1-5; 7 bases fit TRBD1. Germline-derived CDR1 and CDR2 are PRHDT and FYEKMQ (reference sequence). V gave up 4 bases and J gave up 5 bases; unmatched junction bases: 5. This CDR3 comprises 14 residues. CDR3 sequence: CASSSRDSHQPQHF. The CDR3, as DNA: TGTGCCAGCAGCTCCCGGGACAGCCATCAGCCCCAGCATTTT. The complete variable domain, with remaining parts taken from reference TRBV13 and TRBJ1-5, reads AAGVIQSPRHLIKEKRETATLKCYPIPRHDTVYWYQQGPGQDPQFLISFYEKMQSDKGSIPDRFSAQQFSDYHSELNMSSLELGDSALYFCASSSRDSHQPQHFGDGTRLSIL.

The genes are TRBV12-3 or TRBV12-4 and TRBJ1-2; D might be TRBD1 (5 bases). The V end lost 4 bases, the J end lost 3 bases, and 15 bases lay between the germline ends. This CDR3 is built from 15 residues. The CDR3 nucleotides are TGTGCCAGCAGTTCTGGGGACTGGTTCGACTATGGCTACACCTTC. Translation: CASSSGDWFDYGYTF.

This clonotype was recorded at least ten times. The DNA of the CDR3 is TGTGCCAGCAGCTTATTCAGTACACCGAACACCGGGGAGCTGTTTTTT. Translated, it gives CASSLFSTPNTGELFF. The V and J genes are TRBV7-9 and TRBJ2-2; D not certain. Trimming took 2 bases from V and 0 from J, leaving 10 bases between them. The CDR3 extends over 16 amino acids. Per germline, CDR1 SEHNR and CDR2 FQNEAQ (reference sequence). Full variable domain (outside the CDR3, taken from reference TRBV7-9 and TRBJ2-2): DTGVSQNPRHKITKRGQNVTFRCDPISEHNRLYWYRQTLGQGPEFLTYFQNEAQLEKSRLLSDRFSAERPKGSFSTLEIQRTEQGDSAMYLCASSLFSTPNTGELFFGEGSRLTVL.

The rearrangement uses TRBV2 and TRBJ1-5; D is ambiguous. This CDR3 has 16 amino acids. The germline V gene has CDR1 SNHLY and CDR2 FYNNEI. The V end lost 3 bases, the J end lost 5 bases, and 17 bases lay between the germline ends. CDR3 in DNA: TGTGCCAGCAGTGATATTCAACTGGGAGAGGATCAGCCCCAGCATTTT. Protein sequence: CASSDIQLGEDQPQHF.

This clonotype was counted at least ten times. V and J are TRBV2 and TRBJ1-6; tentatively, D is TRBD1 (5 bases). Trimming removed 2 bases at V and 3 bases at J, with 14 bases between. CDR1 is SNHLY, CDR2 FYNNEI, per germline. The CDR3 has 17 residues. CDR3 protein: CASSESTGRDYNSPLHF. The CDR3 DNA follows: TGTGCCAGCAGTGAATCCACAGGCAGGGACTATAATTCACCCCTCCACTTT.

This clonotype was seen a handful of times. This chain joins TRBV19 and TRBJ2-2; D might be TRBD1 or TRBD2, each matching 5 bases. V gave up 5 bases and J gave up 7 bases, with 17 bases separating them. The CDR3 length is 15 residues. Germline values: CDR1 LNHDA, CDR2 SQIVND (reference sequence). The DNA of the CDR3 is TGTGCCAGTAGTTCCTCCGGGACCCGGGGCGGGGAGCTGTTTTTT. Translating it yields CASSSSGTRGGELFF.

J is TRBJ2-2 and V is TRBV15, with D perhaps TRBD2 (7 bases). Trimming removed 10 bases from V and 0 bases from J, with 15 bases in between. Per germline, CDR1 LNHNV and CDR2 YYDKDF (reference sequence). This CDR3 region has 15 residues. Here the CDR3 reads CAIGGEGSNTGELFF. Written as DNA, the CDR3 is TGTGCCATAGGGGGGGAGGGGTCGAACACCGGGGAGCTGTTTTTT.

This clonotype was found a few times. CDR3 region: CSARGEATNEKLFF. The CDR3 DNA reads as TGCAGTGCGCGGGGCGAGGCAACTAATGAAAAACTGTTTTTT. The gene calls are TRBV20-1 and TRBJ1-4; weak D call: TRBD1 (5 bases). Germline CDR1 reads DFQATT; CDR2 reads SNEGSKA (reference sequence). V was shortened by 6 bases and J by 0 bases, with 11 bases between the two germline ends. CDR3 length equals 14 residues.

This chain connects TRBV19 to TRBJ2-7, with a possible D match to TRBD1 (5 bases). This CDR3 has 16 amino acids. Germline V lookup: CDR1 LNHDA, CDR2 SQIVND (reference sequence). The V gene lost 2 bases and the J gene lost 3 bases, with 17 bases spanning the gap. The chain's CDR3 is CASSIRADKGNYEQYF. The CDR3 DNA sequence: TGTGCCAGTAGTATAAGGGCGGACAAGGGGAACTACGAGCAGTACTTC.

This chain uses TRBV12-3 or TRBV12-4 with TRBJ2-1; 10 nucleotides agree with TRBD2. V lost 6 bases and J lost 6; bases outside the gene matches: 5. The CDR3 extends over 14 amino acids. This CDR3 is CASRPSGSSNEQFF. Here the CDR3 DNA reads TGTGCCAGCAGACCTAGCGGGAGCAGCAATGAGCAGTTCTTC.

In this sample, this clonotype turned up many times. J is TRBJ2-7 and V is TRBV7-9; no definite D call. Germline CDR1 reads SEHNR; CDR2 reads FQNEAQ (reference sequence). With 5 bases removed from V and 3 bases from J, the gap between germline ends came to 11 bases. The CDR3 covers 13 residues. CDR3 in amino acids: CASSASLFYEQYF. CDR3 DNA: TGTGCCAGCAGCGCCTCCCTTTTCTACGAGCAGTACTTC. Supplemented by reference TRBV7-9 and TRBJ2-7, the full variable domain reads DTGVSQNPRHKITKRGQNVTFRCDPISEHNRLYWYRQTLGQGPEFLTYFQNEAQLEKSRLLSDRFSAERPKGSFSTLEIQRTEQGDSAMYLCASSASLFYEQYFGPGTRLTVT.

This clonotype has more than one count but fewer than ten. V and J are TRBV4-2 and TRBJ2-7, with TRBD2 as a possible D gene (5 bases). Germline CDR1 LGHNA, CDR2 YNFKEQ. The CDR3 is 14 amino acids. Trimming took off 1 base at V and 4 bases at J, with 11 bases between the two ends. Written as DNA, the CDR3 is TGTGCCAGCAGCCAAGGAGGGAGCGGTTACGAGCAGTACTTC. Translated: CASSQGGSGYEQYF.

Written as DNA, the CDR3 is TGTGCCAGCAAGAGGAACGGACAGGTATTCATCTACGAGCAGTACTTC. Encoded protein: CASKRNGQVFIYEQYF. The V gene is TRBV27, the J gene TRBJ2-7, with 7 nucleotides matching TRBD1. The germline V gene encodes CDR1 MNHEY and CDR2 SMNVEV (reference sequence). This CDR3 is 16 amino acids long. The V gene end was trimmed by 7 bases and the J gene end by 3 bases; junction bases not matched to a gene: 15.

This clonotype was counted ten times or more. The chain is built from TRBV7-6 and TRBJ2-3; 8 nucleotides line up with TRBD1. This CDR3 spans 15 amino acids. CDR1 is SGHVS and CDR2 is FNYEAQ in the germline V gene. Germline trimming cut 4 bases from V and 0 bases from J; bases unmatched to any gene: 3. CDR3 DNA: TGTGCCAGCAGCTGGACAGGGACTAGCACAGATACGCAGTATTTT. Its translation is CASSWTGTSTDTQYF.

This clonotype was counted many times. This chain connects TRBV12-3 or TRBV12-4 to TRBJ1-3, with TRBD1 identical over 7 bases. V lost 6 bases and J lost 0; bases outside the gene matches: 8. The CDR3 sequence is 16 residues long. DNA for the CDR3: TGTGCCAGCAGGACCGGGACAGAAAGCTCTGGAAACACCATATATTTT. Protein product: CASRTGTESSGNTIYF.

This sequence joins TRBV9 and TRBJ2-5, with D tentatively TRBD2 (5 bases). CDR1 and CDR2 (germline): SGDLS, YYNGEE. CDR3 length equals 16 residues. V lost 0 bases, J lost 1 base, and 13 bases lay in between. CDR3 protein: CASSVVGVGSQETQYF. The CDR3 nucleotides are TGTGCCAGCAGCGTAGTCGGTGTAGGGAGCCAAGAGACCCAGTACTTC.

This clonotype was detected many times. CDR3 in amino acids: CASTTTGGGYGYTF. CDR3 bases: TGTGCCAGCACCACCACAGGGGGCGGTTATGGCTACACCTTC. This chain uses TRBV7-2 with TRBJ1-2; 9 bases fit TRBD1. Per germline, CDR1 SGHTA and CDR2 FQGNSA. The CDR3 runs 14 residues. The junction had 8 bases not matched to a gene; V was cut back by 7 bases and J by 5 bases.

CDR3 in DNA: TGCAGCGCCCTGAAATACAATGAGCAGTTCTTC. Protein product: CSALKYNEQFF. This chain joins TRBV29-1 and TRBJ2-1; D gene ambiguous. The V end was cut by 7 bases, the J end by 4 bases, with 8 bases between. Germline V gene lookup returns CDR1 SQVTM and CDR2 ANQGSEA. The CDR3 is 11 residues long.

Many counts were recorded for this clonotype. Here the CDR3 DNA reads TGTGCCAGCACGGCGCTTGAGAACACCGGGGAGCTGTTTTTT. Its translation: CASTALENTGELFF. The chain combines TRBV27 with TRBJ2-2, with D hard to call. The germline V gene has CDR1 MNHEY and CDR2 SMNVEV (reference sequence). CDR3 length equals 14 residues. Between the trimmed V and J ends, which lost 7 bases and 1 base, there was a span of 10 bases.

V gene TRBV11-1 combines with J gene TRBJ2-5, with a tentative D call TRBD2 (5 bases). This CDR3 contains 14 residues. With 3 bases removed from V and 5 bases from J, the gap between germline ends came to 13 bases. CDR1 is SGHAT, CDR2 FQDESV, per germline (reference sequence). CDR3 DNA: TGTGCCAGCAGCTTTCCAGAGGGTGAGGAGACCCAGTACTTC. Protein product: CASSFPEGEETQYF.

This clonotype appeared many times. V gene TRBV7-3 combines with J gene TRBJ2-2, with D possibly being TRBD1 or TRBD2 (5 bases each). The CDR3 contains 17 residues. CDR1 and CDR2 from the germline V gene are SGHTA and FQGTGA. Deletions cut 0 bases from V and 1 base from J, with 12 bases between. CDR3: CASSLTGEGRNTGELFF. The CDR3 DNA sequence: TGTGCCAGCAGCTTAACGGGGGAAGGGCGGAACACCGGGGAGCTGTTTTTT.

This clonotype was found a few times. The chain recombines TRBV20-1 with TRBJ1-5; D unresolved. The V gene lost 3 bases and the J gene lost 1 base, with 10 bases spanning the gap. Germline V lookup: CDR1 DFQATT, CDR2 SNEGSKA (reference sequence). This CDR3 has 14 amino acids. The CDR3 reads CSASASLSNQPQHF. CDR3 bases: TGCAGTGCTAGTGCGAGTTTGAGCAATCAGCCCCAGCATTTT.

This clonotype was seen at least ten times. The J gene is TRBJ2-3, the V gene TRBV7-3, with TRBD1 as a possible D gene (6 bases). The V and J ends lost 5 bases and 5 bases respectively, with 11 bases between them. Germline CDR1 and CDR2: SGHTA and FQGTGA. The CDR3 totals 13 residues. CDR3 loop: CASSRIGGDTQYF. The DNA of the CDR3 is TGTGCCAGCAGCCGGATAGGGGGAGATACGCAGTATTTT.

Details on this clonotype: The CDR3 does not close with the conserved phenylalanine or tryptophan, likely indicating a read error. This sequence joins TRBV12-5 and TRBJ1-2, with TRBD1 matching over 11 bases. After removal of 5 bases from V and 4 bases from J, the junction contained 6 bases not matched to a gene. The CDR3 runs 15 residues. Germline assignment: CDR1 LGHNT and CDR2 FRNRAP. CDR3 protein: CASGAGTGGGYGYTL. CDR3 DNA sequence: TGTGCTAGTGGTGCCGGGACAGGGGGAGGCTATGGCTACACCTTA.